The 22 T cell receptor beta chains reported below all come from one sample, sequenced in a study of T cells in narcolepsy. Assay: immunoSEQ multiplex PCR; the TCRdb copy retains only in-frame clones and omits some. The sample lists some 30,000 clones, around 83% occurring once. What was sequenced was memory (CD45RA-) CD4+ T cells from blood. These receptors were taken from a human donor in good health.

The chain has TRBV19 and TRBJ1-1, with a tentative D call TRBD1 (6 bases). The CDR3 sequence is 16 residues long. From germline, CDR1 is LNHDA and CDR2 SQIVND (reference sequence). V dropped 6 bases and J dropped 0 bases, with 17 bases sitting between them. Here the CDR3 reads CASSAYGQPMNTEAFF. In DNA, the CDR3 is TGTGCCAGTAGCGCCTACGGACAGCCCATGAACACTGAAGCTTTCTTT.

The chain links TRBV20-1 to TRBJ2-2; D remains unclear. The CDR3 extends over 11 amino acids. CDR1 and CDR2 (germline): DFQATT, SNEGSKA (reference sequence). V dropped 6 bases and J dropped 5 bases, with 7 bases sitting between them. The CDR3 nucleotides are TGCAGTGCGGACCAAACCGGGGAGCTGTTTTTT. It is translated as CSADQTGELFF.

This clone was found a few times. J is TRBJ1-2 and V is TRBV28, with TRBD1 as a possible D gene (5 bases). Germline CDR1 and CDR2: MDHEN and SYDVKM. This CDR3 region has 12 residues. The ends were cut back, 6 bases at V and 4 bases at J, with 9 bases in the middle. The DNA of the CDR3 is TGTGCCAGCAGGTATGACAGCTATGGCTACACCTTC. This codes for CASRYDSYGYTF.

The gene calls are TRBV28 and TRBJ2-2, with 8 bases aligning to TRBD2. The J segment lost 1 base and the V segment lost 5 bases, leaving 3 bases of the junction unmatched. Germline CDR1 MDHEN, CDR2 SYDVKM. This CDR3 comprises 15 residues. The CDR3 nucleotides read TGTGCCAGCAGTCCCGGGACTAGGAACACCGGGGAGCTGTTTTTT. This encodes CASSPGTRNTGELFF.

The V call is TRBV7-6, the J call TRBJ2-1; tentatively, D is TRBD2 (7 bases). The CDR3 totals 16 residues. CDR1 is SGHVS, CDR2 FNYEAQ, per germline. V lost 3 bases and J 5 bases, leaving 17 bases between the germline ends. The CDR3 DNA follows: TGTGCCAGCAGCTTTGTAGCGTGGGGGGGCCACAATGAGCAGTTCTTC. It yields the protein CASSFVAWGGHNEQFF.

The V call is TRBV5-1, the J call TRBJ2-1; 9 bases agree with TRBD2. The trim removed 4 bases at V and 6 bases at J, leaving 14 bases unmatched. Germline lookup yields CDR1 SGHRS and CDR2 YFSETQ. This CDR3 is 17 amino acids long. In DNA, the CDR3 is TGCGCCAGCAGCCCCGTCGTGGGCGGGGGGGCTAGCAATGAGCAGTTCTTC. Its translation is CASSPVVGGGASNEQFF. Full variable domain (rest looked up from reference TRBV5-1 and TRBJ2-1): KAGVTQTPRYLIKTRGQQVTLSCSPISGHRSVSWYQQTPGQGLQFLFEYFSETQRNKGNFPGRFSGRQFSNSRSEMNVSTLELGDSALYLCASSPVVGGGASNEQFFGPGTRLTVL.

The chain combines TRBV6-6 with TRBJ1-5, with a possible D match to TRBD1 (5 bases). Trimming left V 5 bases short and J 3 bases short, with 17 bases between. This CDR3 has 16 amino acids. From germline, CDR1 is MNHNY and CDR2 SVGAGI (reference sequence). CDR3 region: CASSPRDTGNNQPQHF. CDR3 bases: TGTGCCAGCAGTCCCAGAGACACAGGAAACAATCAGCCCCAGCATTTT.

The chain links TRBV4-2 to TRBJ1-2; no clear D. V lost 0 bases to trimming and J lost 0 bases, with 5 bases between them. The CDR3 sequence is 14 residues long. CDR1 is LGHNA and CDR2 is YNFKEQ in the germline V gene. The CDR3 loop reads CASSQDDSNYGYTF. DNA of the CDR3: TGTGCCAGCAGCCAAGATGATTCTAACTATGGCTACACCTTC.

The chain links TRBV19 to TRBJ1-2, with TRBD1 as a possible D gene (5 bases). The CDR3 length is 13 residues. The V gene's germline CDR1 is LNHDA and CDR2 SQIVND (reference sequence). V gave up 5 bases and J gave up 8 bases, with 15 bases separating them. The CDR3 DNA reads TGTGCCAGTAGTCCCCACCCCAGGGTCGGCTACACCTTC. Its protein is CASSPHPRVGYTF.

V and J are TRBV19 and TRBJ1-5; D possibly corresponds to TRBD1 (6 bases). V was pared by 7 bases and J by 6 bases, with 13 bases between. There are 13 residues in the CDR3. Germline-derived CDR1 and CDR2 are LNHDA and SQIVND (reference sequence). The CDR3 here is CASTGGRGQPQHF. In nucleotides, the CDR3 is TGTGCCAGTACGGGGGGCAGGGGTCAGCCCCAGCATTTT.

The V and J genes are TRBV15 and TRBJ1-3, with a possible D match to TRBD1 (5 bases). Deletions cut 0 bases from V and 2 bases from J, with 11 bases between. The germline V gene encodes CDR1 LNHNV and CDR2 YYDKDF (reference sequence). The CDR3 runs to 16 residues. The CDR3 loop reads CATSRDPQGTGNTIYF. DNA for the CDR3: TGTGCCACCAGCAGAGATCCCCAGGGCACTGGAAACACCATATATTTT.

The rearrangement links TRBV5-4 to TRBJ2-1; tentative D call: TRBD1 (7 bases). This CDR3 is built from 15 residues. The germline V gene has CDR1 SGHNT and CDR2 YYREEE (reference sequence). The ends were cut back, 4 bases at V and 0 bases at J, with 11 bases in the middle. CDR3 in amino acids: CASSAGQSSYNEQFF. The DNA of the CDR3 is TGTGCCAGCAGCGCGGGACAGAGCTCCTACAATGAGCAGTTCTTC.

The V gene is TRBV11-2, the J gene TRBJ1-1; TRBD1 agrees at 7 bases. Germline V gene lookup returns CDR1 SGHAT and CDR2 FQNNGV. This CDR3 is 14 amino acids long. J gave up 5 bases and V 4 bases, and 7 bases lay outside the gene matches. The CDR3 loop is CASSSRQGGTEAFF. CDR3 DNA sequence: TGTGCCAGCAGCTCCCGACAGGGAGGAACTGAAGCTTTCTTT.

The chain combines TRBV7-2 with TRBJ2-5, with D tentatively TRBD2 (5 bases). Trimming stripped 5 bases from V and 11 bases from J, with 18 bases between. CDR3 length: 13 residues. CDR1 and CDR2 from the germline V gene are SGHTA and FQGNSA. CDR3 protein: CASSPNYLGAQYF. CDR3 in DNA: TGTGCCAGCAGCCCGAACTATCTGGGAGCGCAGTACTTC.

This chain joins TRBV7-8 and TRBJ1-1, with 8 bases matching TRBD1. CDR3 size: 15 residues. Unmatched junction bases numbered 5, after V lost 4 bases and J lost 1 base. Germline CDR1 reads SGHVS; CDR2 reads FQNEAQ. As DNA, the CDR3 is TGTGCCAGCAGCTATAGCGGGACAGGGAACACTGAAGCTTTCTTT. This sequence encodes CASSYSGTGNTEAFF.

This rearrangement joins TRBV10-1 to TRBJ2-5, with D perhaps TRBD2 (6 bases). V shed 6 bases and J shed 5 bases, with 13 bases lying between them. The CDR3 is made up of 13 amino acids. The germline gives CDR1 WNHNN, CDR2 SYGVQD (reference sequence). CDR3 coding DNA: TGCGCCAGCAGCCGGAGGGCGGCGGAGACCCAGTACTTC. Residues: CASSRRAAETQYF.

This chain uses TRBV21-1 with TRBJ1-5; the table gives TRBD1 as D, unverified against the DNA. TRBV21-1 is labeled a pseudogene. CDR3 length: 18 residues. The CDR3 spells CASSKSGQGWEGNQPQHF. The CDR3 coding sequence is TGTGCCAGCAGCAAATCGGGACAGGGGTGGGAAGGCAATCAGCCCCAGCATTTT.

The CDR3 nucleotides are TGCGCCAGCAGCCTCTCAGGATCCCCTTTCTCCTACAATGAGCAGTTCTTC. Amino acids: CASSLSGSPFSYNEQFF. The rearrangement joins TRBV5-1 to TRBJ2-1; D gene unclear. Germline lookup yields CDR1 SGHRS and CDR2 YFSETQ. Trimming took 4 bases from V and 0 from J, leaving 17 bases between them. This CDR3 comprises 17 residues.

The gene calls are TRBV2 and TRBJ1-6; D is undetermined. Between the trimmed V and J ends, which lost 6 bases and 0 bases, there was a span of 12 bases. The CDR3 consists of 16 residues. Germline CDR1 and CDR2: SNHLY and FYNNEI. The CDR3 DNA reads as TGTGCCAGCAGCCAGAACGGGAACTCCTATAATTCACCCCTCCACTTT. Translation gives CASSQNGNSYNSPLHF.

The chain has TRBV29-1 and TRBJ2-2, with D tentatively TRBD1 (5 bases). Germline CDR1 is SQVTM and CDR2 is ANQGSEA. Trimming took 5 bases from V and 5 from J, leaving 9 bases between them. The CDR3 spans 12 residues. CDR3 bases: TGCAGCGTTAGCAGGGTAACCGGGGAGCTGTTTTTT. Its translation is CSVSRVTGELFF.

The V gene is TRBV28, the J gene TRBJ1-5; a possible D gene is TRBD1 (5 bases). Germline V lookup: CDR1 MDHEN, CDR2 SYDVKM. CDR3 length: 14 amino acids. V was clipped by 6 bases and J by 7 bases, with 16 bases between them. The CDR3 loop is CASSLSRGGQPQHF. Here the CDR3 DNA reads TGTGCCAGCAGCTTGTCGAGGGGCGGCCAGCCCCAGCATTTT.

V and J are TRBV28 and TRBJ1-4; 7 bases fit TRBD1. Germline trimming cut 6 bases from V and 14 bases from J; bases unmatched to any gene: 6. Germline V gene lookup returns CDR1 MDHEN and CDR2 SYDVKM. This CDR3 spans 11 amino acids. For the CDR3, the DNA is TGTGCCAGCAGCGACGGGGACAGCCTGTTTTTT. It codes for CASSDGDSLFF.